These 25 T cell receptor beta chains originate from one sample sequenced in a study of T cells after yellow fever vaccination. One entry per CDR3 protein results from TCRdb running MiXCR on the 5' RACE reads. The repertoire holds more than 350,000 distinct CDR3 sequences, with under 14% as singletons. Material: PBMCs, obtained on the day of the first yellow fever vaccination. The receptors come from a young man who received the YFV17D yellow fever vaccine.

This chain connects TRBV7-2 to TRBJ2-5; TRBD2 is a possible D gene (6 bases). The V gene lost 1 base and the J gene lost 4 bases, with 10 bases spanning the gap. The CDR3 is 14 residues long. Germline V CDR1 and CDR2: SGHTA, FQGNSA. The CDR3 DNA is TGTGCCAGCAGCTTAGTATCGGGGGTAGAGACCCAGTACTTC. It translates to CASSLVSGVETQYF.

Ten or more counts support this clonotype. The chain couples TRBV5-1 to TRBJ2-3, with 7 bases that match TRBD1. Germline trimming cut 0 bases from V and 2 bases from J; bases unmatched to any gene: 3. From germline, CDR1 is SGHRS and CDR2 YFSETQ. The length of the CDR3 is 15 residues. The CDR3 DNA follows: TGCGCCAGCAGCTTGGAGGGACAGTACACAGATACGCAGTATTTT. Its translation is CASSLEGQYTDTQYF.

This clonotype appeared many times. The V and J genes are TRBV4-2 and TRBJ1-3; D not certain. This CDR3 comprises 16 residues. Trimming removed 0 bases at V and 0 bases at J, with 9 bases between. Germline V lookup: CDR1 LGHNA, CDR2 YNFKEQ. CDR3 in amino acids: CASSQDGIHSGNTIYF. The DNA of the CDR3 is TGTGCCAGCAGCCAAGATGGCATACACTCTGGAAACACCATATATTTT.

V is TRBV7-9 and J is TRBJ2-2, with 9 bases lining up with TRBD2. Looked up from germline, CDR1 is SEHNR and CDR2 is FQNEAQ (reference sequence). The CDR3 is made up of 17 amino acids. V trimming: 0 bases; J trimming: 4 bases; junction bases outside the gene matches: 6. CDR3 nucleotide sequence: TGTGCCAGCAGCTTAGCTGTTTCTAGCGGGGTCACCGGGGAGCTGTTTTTT. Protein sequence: CASSLAVSSGVTGELFF.

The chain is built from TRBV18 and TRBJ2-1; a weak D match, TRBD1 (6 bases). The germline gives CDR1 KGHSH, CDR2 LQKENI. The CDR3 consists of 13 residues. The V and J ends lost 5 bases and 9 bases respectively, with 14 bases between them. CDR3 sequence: CASSGDNGGEQFF. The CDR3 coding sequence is TGTGCCAGCTCAGGGGACAATGGGGGTGAGCAGTTCTTC.

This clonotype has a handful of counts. The CDR3 coding sequence is TGTGCCAGCAGCGTAGCGGTGAACTCTGGAAACACCATATATTTT. Amino acids: CASSVAVNSGNTIYF. The chain combines TRBV9 with TRBJ1-3; D ambiguous. The CDR3 sequence is 15 residues long. CDR1 and CDR2 from the germline V gene are SGDLS and YYNGEE. The germline V and J ends were trimmed by 0 bases and 0 bases, with 7 bases remaining between them.

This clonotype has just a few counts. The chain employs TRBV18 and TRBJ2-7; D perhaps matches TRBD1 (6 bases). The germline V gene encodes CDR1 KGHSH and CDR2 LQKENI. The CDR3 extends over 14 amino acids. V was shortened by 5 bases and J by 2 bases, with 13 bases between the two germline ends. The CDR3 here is CASSSGQLTYEQYF. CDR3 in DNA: TGTGCCAGCTCATCCGGACAGTTAACCTACGAGCAGTACTTC.

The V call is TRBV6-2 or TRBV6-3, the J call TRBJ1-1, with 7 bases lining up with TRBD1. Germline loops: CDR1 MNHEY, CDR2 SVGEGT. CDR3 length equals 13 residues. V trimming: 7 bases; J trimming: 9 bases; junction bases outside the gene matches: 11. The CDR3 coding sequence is TGTGCCAGCAAACACAGGGGCCGCTTGCAAGCTTTCTTT. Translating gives CASKHRGRLQAFF.

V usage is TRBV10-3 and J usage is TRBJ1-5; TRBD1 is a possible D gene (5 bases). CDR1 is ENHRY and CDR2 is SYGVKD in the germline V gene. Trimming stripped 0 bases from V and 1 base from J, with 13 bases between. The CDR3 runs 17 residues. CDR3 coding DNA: TGTGCCATCAGTGAGTCGAATTCGGGGCCCAGCAATCAGCCCCAGCATTTT. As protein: CAISESNSGPSNQPQHF.

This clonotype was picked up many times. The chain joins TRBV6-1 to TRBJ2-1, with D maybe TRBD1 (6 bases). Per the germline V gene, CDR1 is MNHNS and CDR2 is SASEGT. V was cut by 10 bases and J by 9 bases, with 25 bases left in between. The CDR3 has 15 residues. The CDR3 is CATQRLGALIGEQFF. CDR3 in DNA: TGTGCCACCCAACGACTGGGGGCGCTAATCGGTGAGCAGTTCTTC.

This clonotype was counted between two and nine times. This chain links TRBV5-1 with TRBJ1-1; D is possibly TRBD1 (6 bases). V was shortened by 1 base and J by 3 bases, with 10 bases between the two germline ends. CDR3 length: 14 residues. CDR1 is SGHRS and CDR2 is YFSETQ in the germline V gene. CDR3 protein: CASSLKGGDTEAFF. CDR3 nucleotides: TGCGCCAGCAGCTTGAAGGGGGGGGACACTGAAGCTTTCTTT. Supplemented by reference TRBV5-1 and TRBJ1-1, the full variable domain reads KAGVTQTPRYLIKTRGQQVTLSCSPISGHRSVSWYQQTPGQGLQFLFEYFSETQRNKGNFPGRFSGRQFSNSRSEMNVSTLELGDSALYLCASSLKGGDTEAFFGQGTRLTVV.

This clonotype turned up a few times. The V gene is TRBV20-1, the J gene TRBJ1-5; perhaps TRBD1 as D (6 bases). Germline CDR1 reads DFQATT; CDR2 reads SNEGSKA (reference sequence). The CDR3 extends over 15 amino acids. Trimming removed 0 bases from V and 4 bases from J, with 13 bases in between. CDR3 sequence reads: CSARDLQGPNQPQHF. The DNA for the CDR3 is TGCAGTGCTAGAGATCTGCAGGGGCCTAATCAGCCCCAGCATTTT.

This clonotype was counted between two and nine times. The CDR3 coding sequence is TGCGCCAGCAGCCAGTTGGGTCGGGGCACCTACAATGAGCAGTTCTTC. This gives the protein CASSQLGRGTYNEQFF. The chain employs TRBV4-1 and TRBJ2-1, with D tentatively TRBD1 or TRBD2 (5 bases each). V was trimmed by 3 bases and J by 2 bases, leaving 14 bases between them. Looked up from germline, CDR1 is MGHRA and CDR2 is YSYEKL. The CDR3 sequence is 16 residues long.

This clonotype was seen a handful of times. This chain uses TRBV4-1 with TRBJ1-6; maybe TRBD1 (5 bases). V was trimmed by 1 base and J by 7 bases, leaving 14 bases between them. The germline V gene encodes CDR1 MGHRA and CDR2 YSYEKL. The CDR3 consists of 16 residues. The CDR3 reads CASSQVFKTVNSPLHF. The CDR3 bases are TGCGCCAGCAGCCAAGTATTTAAGACAGTCAATTCACCCCTCCACTTT.

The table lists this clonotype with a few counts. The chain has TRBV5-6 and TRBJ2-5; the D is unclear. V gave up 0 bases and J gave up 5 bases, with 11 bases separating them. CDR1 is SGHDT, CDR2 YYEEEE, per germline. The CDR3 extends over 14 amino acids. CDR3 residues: CASSLDVGWETQYF. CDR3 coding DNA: TGTGCCAGCAGCTTGGATGTTGGGTGGGAGACCCAGTACTTC.

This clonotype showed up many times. The CDR3 loop reads CASSLRGGGETQYF. Written as DNA, the CDR3 is TGTGCCAGCAGCTTACGCGGGGGGGGCGAGACCCAGTACTTC. The chain employs TRBV7-9 and TRBJ2-5; 9 bases fit TRBD2. The CDR3 is 14 amino acids. In germline, CDR1 is SEHNR, CDR2 FQNEAQ (reference sequence). J lost 5 bases, V lost 2 bases, and 3 bases had no gene match.

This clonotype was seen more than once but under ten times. In DNA form, the CDR3 reads TGTGCCAGCAGTCCACACGCGGGGGGCCGGGATGAGCAGTTCTTC. Translated: CASSPHAGGRDEQFF. This chain uses TRBV12-3 or TRBV12-4 with TRBJ2-1, with 8 bases matching TRBD2. There are 15 residues in the CDR3. Germline trimming cut 5 bases from V and 8 bases from J; bases unmatched to any gene: 11.

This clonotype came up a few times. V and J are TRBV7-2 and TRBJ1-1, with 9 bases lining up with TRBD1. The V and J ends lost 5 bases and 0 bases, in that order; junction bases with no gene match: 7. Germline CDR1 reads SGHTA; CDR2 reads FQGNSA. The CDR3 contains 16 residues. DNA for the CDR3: TGTGCCAGCAGCCTAGGGACAGGGAGCATGAACACTGAAGCTTTCTTT. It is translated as CASSLGTGSMNTEAFF.

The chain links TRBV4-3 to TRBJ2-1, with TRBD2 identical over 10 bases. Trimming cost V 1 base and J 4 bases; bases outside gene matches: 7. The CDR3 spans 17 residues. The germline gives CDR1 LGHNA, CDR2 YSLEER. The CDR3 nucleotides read TGCGCCAGCAGCCAAGTTCCCATAGCGGGGGGATACAATGAGCAGTTCTTC. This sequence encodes CASSQVPIAGGYNEQFF.

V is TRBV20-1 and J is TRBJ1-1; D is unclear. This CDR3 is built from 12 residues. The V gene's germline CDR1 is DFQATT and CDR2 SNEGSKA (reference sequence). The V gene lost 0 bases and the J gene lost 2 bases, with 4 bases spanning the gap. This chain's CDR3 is CSARDVNTEAFF. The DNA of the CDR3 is TGCAGTGCTAGAGATGTAAACACTGAAGCTTTCTTT.

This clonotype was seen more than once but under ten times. CDR3 protein: CASSYLSAGWADYTF. CDR3 bases: TGTGCCAGCAGTTATCTCTCGGCCGGGTGGGCTGACTACACCTTC. The chain uses TRBV6-5 and TRBJ1-2, with D uncertain. This CDR3 is 15 amino acids long. Germline V gene lookup returns CDR1 MNHEY and CDR2 SVGAGI. V shed 3 bases and J shed 10 bases, with 21 bases lying between them.

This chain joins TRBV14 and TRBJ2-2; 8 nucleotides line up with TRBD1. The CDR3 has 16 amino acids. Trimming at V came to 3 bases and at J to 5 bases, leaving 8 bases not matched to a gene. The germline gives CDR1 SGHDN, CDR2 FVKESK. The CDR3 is CASSHFGQGRTGELFF. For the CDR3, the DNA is TGTGCCAGCAGCCATTTTGGACAGGGTCGGACCGGGGAGCTGTTTTTT.

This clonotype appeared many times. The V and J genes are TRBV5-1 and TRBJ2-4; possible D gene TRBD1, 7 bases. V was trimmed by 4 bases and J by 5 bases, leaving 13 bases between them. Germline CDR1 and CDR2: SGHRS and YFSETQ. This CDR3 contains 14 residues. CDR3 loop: CASSGGTAENIQYF. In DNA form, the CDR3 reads TGCGCCAGCAGCGGCGGGACAGCAGAAAACATTCAGTACTTC.

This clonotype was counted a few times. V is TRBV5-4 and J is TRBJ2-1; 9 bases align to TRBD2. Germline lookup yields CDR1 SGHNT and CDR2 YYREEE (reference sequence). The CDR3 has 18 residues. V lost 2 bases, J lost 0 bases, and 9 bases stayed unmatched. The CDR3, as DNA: TGTGCCAGCAGCTTTTTGCGGGGGGGTTCGATCTCCTACAATGAGCAGTTCTTC. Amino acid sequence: CASSFLRGGSISYNEQFF. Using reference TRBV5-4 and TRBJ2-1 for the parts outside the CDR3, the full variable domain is ETGVTQSPTHLIKTRGQQVTLRCSSQSGHNTVSWYQQALGQGPQFIFQYYREEENGRGNFPPRFSGLQFPNYSSELNVNALELDDSALYLCASSFLRGGSISYNEQFFGPGTRLTVL.

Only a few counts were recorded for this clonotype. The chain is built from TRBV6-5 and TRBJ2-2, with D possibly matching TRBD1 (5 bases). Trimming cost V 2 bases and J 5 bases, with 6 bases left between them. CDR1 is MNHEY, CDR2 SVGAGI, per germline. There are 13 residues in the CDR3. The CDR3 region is CASSYPGTGELFF. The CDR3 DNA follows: TGTGCCAGCAGTTACCCAGGGACCGGGGAGCTGTTTTTT.